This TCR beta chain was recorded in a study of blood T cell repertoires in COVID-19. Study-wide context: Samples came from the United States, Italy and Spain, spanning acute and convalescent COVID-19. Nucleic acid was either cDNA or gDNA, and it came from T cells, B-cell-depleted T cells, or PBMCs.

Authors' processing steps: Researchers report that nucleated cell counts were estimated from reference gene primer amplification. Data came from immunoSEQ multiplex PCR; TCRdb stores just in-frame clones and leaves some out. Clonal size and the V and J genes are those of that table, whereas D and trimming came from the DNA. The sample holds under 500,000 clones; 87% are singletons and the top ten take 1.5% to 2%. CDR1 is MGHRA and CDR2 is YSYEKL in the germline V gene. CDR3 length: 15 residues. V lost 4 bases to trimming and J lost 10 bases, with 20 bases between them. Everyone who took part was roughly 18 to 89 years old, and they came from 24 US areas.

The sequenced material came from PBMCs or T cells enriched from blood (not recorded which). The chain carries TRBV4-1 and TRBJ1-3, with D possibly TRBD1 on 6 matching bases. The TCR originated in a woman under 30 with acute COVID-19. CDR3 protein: CASSLLGGPGGTIYF. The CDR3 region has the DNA TGCGCCAGCAGCCTTCTTGGGGGGCCCGGGGGGACCATATATTTT.